These T cell receptor beta chains were read from a single sample in a study of cytomegalovirus exposure and HLA in healthy donors. TCRdb keeps only in-frame clones here, not all; method: immunoSEQ multiplex PCR. This table holds approximately 120,000 clones, roughly 85% found once. Sequenced input: PBMCs. The receptors derive from a woman in her twenties or thirties in good health and CMV-seropositive. Each CDR3 is given with its conserved first and last residue. The order of the fields is CDR3 protein, CDR3 DNA, clone size, D gene, V gene, J gene. The D gene is left open where the match is weak. Not every row has a clone size; where given, it reads once, few, many or a size class.

CDR3 protein: CASSVGPLVNGYTF
CDR3 DNA: TGTGCCAGCAGTGTGGGGCCCCTAGTGAATGGCTACACCTTC
clone size: -
D gene: -
V gene: TRBV6-1
J gene: TRBJ1-2

CDR3 protein: CASSTPDRGNQPQHF
CDR3 DNA: TGTGCCAGCAGTACGCCGGACAGGGGCAATCAGCCCCAGCATTTT
clone size: -
D gene: TRBD1
V gene: TRBV6-6
J gene: TRBJ1-5

CDR3 protein: CASSLSGRTEAFF
CDR3 DNA: TGTGCCAGCAGCTTAAGCGGGAGGACTGAAGCTTTCTTT
clone size: -
D gene: -
V gene: TRBV7-9
J gene: TRBJ1-1

CDR3 protein: CSVDEGGGEKLFF
CDR3 DNA: TGCAGCGTTGATGAGGGGGGGGGTGAAAAACTGTTTTTT
clone size: -
D gene: -
V gene: TRBV29-1
J gene: TRBJ1-4

CDR3 protein: CASSFAGTGYTGELFF
CDR3 DNA: TGCGCCAGCAGCTTTGCCGGGACAGGGTACACCGGGGAGCTGTTTTTT
clone size: -
D gene: TRBD1
V gene: TRBV5-1
J gene: TRBJ2-2

CDR3 protein: CASSIDLGTGTRPYEQYF
CDR3 DNA: TGTGCCAGTAGTATAGATCTAGGCACTGGGACTAGGCCCTACGAGCAGTACTTC
clone size: -
D gene: TRBD2
V gene: TRBV19
J gene: TRBJ2-7

CDR3 protein: CASSIPSTGGSYEQYF
CDR3 DNA: TGTGCCAGCAGTATCCCCTCGACAGGGGGCTCCTACGAGCAGTACTTC
clone size: -
D gene: TRBD1
V gene: TRBV28
J gene: TRBJ2-7

CDR3 protein: CASSVVNSLSGNTIYF
CDR3 DNA: TGTGCCAGCAGCGTAGTAAACAGCCTCTCTGGAAACACCATATATTTT
clone size: -
D gene: -
V gene: TRBV9
J gene: TRBJ1-3

CDR3 protein: CASSFRPSGRNTGELFF
CDR3 DNA: TGCGCCAGCAGCTTCCGCCCAAGCGGGAGGAACACCGGGGAGCTGTTTTTT
clone size: -
D gene: TRBD2
V gene: TRBV5-1
J gene: TRBJ2-2

CDR3 protein: CASSYSWREPGVGAYF
CDR3 DNA: TGTGCCAGCAGTTACTCCTGGCGGGAGCCCGGTGTAGGGGCGTACTTC
clone size: -
D gene: TRBD2
V gene: TRBV6-5
J gene: TRBJ2-5

CDR3 protein: CASSPPGLSMNTEAFF
CDR3 DNA: TGTGCCAGCAGTCCACCGGGACTTTCTATGAACACTGAAGCTTTCTTT
clone size: -
D gene: -
V gene: TRBV28
J gene: TRBJ1-1

CDR3 protein: CASGYTANTEAFF
CDR3 DNA: TGTGCTAGTGGTTACACAGCTAACACTGAAGCTTTCTTT
clone size: -
D gene: -
V gene: TRBV12-5
J gene: TRBJ1-1

CDR3 protein: CASSLPTSVGGYNEQFF
CDR3 DNA: TGTGCCAGCAGCCTTCCCACTAGCGTGGGAGGCTACAATGAGCAGTTCTTC
clone size: few
D gene: TRBD2
V gene: TRBV11-3
J gene: TRBJ2-1

CDR3 protein: CASSESSRGKWQPQHF
CDR3 DNA: TGTGCCAGCAGTGAATCCTCCAGGGGAAAGTGGCAGCCCCAGCATTTT
clone size: -
D gene: -
V gene: TRBV6-1
J gene: TRBJ1-5

CDR3 protein: CASSLQNQPQHF
CDR3 DNA: TGTGCCAGCAGCCTCCAGAATCAGCCCCAGCATTTT
clone size: -
D gene: -
V gene: TRBV7-9
J gene: TRBJ1-5

CDR3 protein: CASSPSRTNEKLFF
CDR3 DNA: TGTGCCAGCAGCCCGAGCCGAACTAATGAAAAACTGTTTTTT
clone size: -
D gene: -
V gene: TRBV5-5
J gene: TRBJ1-4

CDR3 protein: CASSESVRFAGNTIYF
CDR3 DNA: TGTGCCAGCAGTGAATCGGTCCGTTTCGCTGGAAACACCATATATTTT
clone size: -
D gene: -
V gene: TRBV25-1
J gene: TRBJ1-3

CDR3 protein: CASSEDDSPGYEQYF
CDR3 DNA: TGTGCCAGCAGTGAAGACGACAGCCCAGGCTACGAGCAGTACTTC
clone size: -
D gene: -
V gene: TRBV2
J gene: TRBJ2-7

CDR3 protein: CSVWTGEQFF
CDR3 DNA: TGCAGCGTTTGGACAGGGGAGCAGTTCTTC
clone size: once
D gene: TRBD1
V gene: TRBV29-1
J gene: TRBJ2-1

CDR3 protein: CASSLSQFRGYEQYF
CDR3 DNA: TGTGCCAGCAGTTTATCTCAATTCCGGGGCTACGAGCAGTACTTC
clone size: -
D gene: -
V gene: TRBV27
J gene: TRBJ2-7

CDR3 protein: CSALQGELSGANVLTF
CDR3 DNA: TGCAGCGCTCTACAGGGGGAGCTCTCTGGGGCCAACGTCCTGACTTTC
clone size: -
D gene: TRBD1
V gene: TRBV29-1
J gene: TRBJ2-6

CDR3 protein: CASSLAAGGSYEQYF
CDR3 DNA: TGCGCCAGCAGCTTGGCCGCGGGGGGCTCCTACGAGCAGTACTTC
clone size: -
D gene: TRBD2
V gene: TRBV5-1
J gene: TRBJ2-7

CDR3 protein: CASSPSINYRYNEQFF
CDR3 DNA: TGTGCCAGCAGTCCCAGCATAAACTACCGCTACAATGAGCAGTTCTTC
clone size: -
D gene: -
V gene: TRBV28
J gene: TRBJ2-1

CDR3 protein: CASTRQLPVPDEQFF
CDR3 DNA: TGCGCCAGCACCCGACAACTCCCGGTTCCAGATGAGCAGTTCTTC
clone size: few
D gene: -
V gene: TRBV4-1
J gene: TRBJ2-1

CDR3 protein: CASSLRATHEQYF
CDR3 DNA: TGTGCCAGCAGTTTACGAGCCACTCACGAGCAGTACTTC
clone size: -
D gene: -
V gene: TRBV28
J gene: TRBJ2-7

CDR3 protein: CASSQDSTSGRAFYEQYF
CDR3 DNA: TGCGCCAGCAGCCAAGACTCAACTAGCGGGAGGGCCTTCTACGAGCAGTACTTC
clone size: -
D gene: TRBD2
V gene: TRBV4-1
J gene: TRBJ2-7

CDR3 protein: CAISESRDTQYF
CDR3 DNA: TGTGCCATCAGTGAGTCCAGGGATACGCAGTATTTT
clone size: -
D gene: -
V gene: TRBV10-3
J gene: TRBJ2-3

CDR3 protein: CASTLGGGTTHNEQFF
CDR3 DNA: TGCGCCAGCACCTTAGGGGGAGGGACTACCCACAATGAGCAGTTCTTC
clone size: -
D gene: -
V gene: TRBV5-1
J gene: TRBJ2-1

CDR3 protein: CASGSLVRGYTF
CDR3 DNA: TGTGCCAGCGGCTCTCTCGTGAGGGGCTACACCTTC
clone size: -
D gene: -
V gene: TRBV6-1
J gene: TRBJ1-2

CDR3 protein: CASSLESGGVYEQYF
CDR3 DNA: TGTGCCAGCAGCTTGGAAAGCGGGGGCGTTTACGAGCAGTACTTC
clone size: -
D gene: TRBD2
V gene: TRBV5-8
J gene: TRBJ2-7

CDR3 protein: CASSLGLQGPYGNEQFF
CDR3 DNA: TGCGCCAGCAGCTTAGGTTTACAGGGCCCCTATGGGAATGAGCAGTTCTTC
clone size: once
D gene: -
V gene: TRBV5-1
J gene: TRBJ2-1

CDR3 protein: CASSQALRTGGQETQYF
CDR3 DNA: TGCGCCAGCAGCCAGGCCCTTCGTACGGGGGGACAAGAGACCCAGTACTTC
clone size: -
D gene: TRBD2
V gene: TRBV4-1
J gene: TRBJ2-5

CDR3 protein: CASSFTGAEAFF
CDR3 DNA: TGTGCCAGCAGCTTCACAGGGGCTGAAGCTTTCTTT
clone size: -
D gene: TRBD1
V gene: TRBV7-9
J gene: TRBJ1-1

CDR3 protein: CASSLLQGYAEAFF
CDR3 DNA: TGTGCCAGCAGTCTCCTACAGGGGTACGCTGAAGCTTTCTTT
clone size: -
D gene: TRBD1
V gene: TRBV28
J gene: TRBJ1-1

CDR3 protein: CASSSHSGRTKETQYF
CDR3 DNA: TGTGCCAGCAGTTCCCATAGCGGGAGGACCAAAGAGACCCAGTACTTC
clone size: -
D gene: TRBD2
V gene: TRBV28
J gene: TRBJ2-5

CDR3 protein: CASSWGDSQYF
CDR3 DNA: TGTGCCAGCAGCTGGGGGGACAGCCAGTACTTC
clone size: -
D gene: -
V gene: TRBV7-9
J gene: TRBJ2-7

CDR3 protein: CASSVQSTGGLNYGYTF
CDR3 DNA: TGTGCCAGCAGTGTGCAATCAACAGGGGGCCTTAACTATGGCTACACCTTC
clone size: -
D gene: TRBD1
V gene: TRBV6-1
J gene: TRBJ1-2

CDR3 protein: CASSYSTGVSAEAFF
CDR3 DNA: TGTGCCAGCAGTTACTCGACCGGGGTGAGCGCTGAAGCTTTCTTT
clone size: once
D gene: -
V gene: TRBV6-5
J gene: TRBJ1-1

CDR3 protein: CASRWDMRTEAFF
CDR3 DNA: TGTGCCAGCAGATGGGACATGAGGACTGAAGCTTTCTTT
clone size: once
D gene: -
V gene: TRBV6-5
J gene: TRBJ1-1

CDR3 protein: CSVVDRDYGYTF
CDR3 DNA: TGCAGCGTCGTGGACAGGGACTATGGCTACACCTTC
clone size: -
D gene: TRBD1
V gene: TRBV29-1
J gene: TRBJ1-2

CDR3 protein: CASSLGSSSDAAFF
CDR3 DNA: TGTGCCAGCAGCTTGGGAAGTAGTAGTGATGCAGCTTTCTTT
clone size: -
D gene: -
V gene: TRBV5-5
J gene: TRBJ1-1

CDR3 protein: CAWDLPQGNHEKLFF
CDR3 DNA: TGTGCCTGGGACCTGCCCCAGGGAAATCATGAAAAACTGTTTTTT
clone size: -
D gene: -
V gene: TRBV30
J gene: TRBJ1-4